The clone carrying this T cell receptor (beta chain) was seen repeatedly, ten times or more. Its antigen remains unidentified. As TCR cDNA was made by 5'RACE template switching, a universal primer site and UMIs were added. TCRdb used MiXCR to reprocess the 5' RACE reads, holding one entry per CDR3 protein. The sample lists some 350,000 distinct CDR3 sequences; more than 5.5% were seen once. This sample stems from a study of T cells after yellow fever vaccination. As for the study in general: Those fractions that held only low numbers of cells were prepared using the SMART-Seq v4 Ultra Low Input RNA kit. Overall study findings and caveats: Peaking on day 5 versus 15, the secondary response was faster but weaker. Just a small share of clonotypes turned up in the CD4 compartment as well as the CD8 compartment.

The germline CDR1 and CDR2 sequences are SGHKS and YYEKEE (reference sequence). The CDR3 contains 16 residues. Trimming pared 4 bases from V and 4 bases from J, leaving 20 bases between. This sequence was found in a man aged 30 to 45 who received the YFV17D yellow fever vaccine. V gene TRBV5-5 combines with J gene TRBJ2-5; maybe TRBD1 (5 bases). Sequenced here: PBMCs, sampled 5 days after the yellow fever booster vaccination. This CDR3 is CASSGSRTIFRETQYF. CDR3 DNA sequence: TGTGCCAGCAGCGGCAGCCGGACAATTTTCCGAGAGACCCAGTACTTC.